A selection of T cell receptor beta chains follows, all from one sample in a study of cytomegalovirus exposure and HLA in healthy donors. Sequencing was performed with immunoSEQ multiplex PCR; in TCRdb, only in-frame clones are kept and a portion is missing. The table has 150,000 to 200,000 clones, roughly 75% seen once. Sequenced sample: PBMCs. Every receptor here comes from a man aged 18 to 29 in good health and CMV-seropositive. Each CDR3 is given with its conserved first and last residue. Each record gives: CDR3 length, D gene, V gene, J gene, clone size, CDR3 DNA, CDR3 protein. D genes are given only for firm matches. Clone size, where shown, is once, few, many, or a class for clones that have expanded.

>13|NA|TRBV19|TRBJ2-2|once
TGTGCCACTACGGACAGAGACACCGGGGAGCTGTTTTTT
CATTDRDTGELFF
>15|NA|TRBV4-1|TRBJ2-1|NA
TGCGCCAGCAGCCTTATTGGTAGCCAGGGGAATGAGCAGTTCTTC
CASSLIGSQGNEQFF
>15|TRBD2|TRBV27|TRBJ2-1|NA
TGTGCCAGCAAGCGATCAGCGGGAGGGGTTCATGAGCAGTTCTTC
CASKRSAGGVHEQFF
>17|TRBD2|TRBV7-9|TRBJ2-1|NA
TGCGCCAGCAGCATCCCCCACTTAGCGGGAGGTTTAAATGAGCAGTTCTTC
CASSIPHLAGGLNEQFF
>15|TRBD1|TRBV27|TRBJ1-3|NA
TGTGCCAGCAGTCCACAGGGGGCGCCTGGAAACACCATATATTTT
CASSPQGAPGNTIYF
>14|NA|TRBV6-5|TRBJ1-1|once
TGTGCCAGCAGTTACTCCGGCGGGCCAGGTGAAGCTTTCTTT
CASSYSGGPGEAFF
>16|TRBD2|TRBV19|TRBJ2-3|NA
TGTGCCAGTAGTAAGGGACTAGCGGGGACCACAGATACGCAGTATTTT
CASSKGLAGTTDTQYF
>15|TRBD1|TRBV2|TRBJ2-5|NA
TGTGCCAGCAGAGGACTCACAGGGGTGGGAGAGACCCAGTACTTC
CASRGLTGVGETQYF
>15|NA|TRBV4-2|TRBJ2-1|NA
TGTGCCAGCAGCCAACAACCTAGCGCCTACAATGAGCAGTTCTTC
CASSQQPSAYNEQFF
>14|NA|TRBV6-6|TRBJ2-1|NA
TGTGCTACAGCGTCGACCGGGATCTACAATGAGCAGTTCTTC
CATASTGIYNEQFF
>18|TRBD2|TRBV4-1|TRBJ2-1|NA
TGCGCCAGCAGCCAGAGACCGGAAGCGGGAGCCCTCTACAATGAGCAGTTCTTC
CASSQRPEAGALYNEQFF
>18|TRBD1|TRBV10-3|TRBJ1-2|NA
TGTGCCATCCGGGGACAGGAGGGACAGGGAGCAACTAACTATGGCTACACCTTC
CAIRGQEGQGATNYGYTF
>15|TRBD2|TRBV15|TRBJ2-7|NA
TGTGCCACCTCGGGCCGGACTAGCGGGAGATACGAGCAGTACTTC
CATSGRTSGRYEQYF
>13|TRBD1|TRBV5-4|TRBJ2-7|NA
TGTGCCAGCACCCCGGACAGGGGCAACGAGCAGTACTTC
CASTPDRGNEQYF
>14|NA|TRBV7-2|TRBJ1-5|NA
TGTGCCAGCAGCCCCCAGTCAGGGGATCAGCCCCAGCATTTT
CASSPQSGDQPQHF
>14|NA|TRBV25-1|TRBJ1-2|NA
TGTGCCAGCAGTGGAGGAACAGGAGACTATGGCTACACCTTC
CASSGGTGDYGYTF
>14|NA|TRBV28|TRBJ2-7|NA
TGTGCCAGCAGATCAACCGGACTAATCTACGAGCAGTACTTC
CASRSTGLIYEQYF
>15|TRBD1|TRBV7-6|TRBJ2-2|NA
TGTGCCAGCAGCCAAGGACAGGGGAACACCGGGGAGCTGTTTTTT
CASSQGQGNTGELFF
>15|TRBD2|TRBV5-1|TRBJ2-7|few
TGCGCCAGCAGCCTACTCGGGACTAGCGGATACGAGCAGTACTTC
CASSLLGTSGYEQYF
>15|NA|TRBV7-8|TRBJ1-3|few
TGTGCCAGCAGCTCCCACAGTAGCTCTGGAAACACCATATATTTT
CASSSHSSSGNTIYF
>13|NA|TRBV19|TRBJ1-5|NA
TGTGCCAGCCGAGGGGACATTTGGCAGCCCCAGCATTTT
CASRGDIWQPQHF
>13|NA|TRBV28|TRBJ2-7|NA
TGTGCCACCCTCCGCGAGAGCTCCTACGAGCAGTACTTC
CATLRESSYEQYF
>14|TRBD2|TRBV7-9|TRBJ2-7|NA
TGTGCCAGCAGCTTGCTAAGCGGGGACTACGAGCAGTACTTC
CASSLLSGDYEQYF
>12|NA|TRBV28|TRBJ2-7|NA
TGTGCCAGCAGCCCCAGCTCCTACGAGCAGTACTTC
CASSPSSYEQYF
>18|TRBD2|TRBV19|TRBJ2-3|NA
TGTGCCAGTAGTATAGCTCACGCCAGCGGGGCTCGGACAGATACGCAGTATTTT
CASSIAHASGARTDTQYF
>13|TRBD2|TRBV27|TRBJ2-5|NA
TGTGCCAGCAGTAAACTAGCGGAAGAGACCCAGTACTTC
CASSKLAEETQYF